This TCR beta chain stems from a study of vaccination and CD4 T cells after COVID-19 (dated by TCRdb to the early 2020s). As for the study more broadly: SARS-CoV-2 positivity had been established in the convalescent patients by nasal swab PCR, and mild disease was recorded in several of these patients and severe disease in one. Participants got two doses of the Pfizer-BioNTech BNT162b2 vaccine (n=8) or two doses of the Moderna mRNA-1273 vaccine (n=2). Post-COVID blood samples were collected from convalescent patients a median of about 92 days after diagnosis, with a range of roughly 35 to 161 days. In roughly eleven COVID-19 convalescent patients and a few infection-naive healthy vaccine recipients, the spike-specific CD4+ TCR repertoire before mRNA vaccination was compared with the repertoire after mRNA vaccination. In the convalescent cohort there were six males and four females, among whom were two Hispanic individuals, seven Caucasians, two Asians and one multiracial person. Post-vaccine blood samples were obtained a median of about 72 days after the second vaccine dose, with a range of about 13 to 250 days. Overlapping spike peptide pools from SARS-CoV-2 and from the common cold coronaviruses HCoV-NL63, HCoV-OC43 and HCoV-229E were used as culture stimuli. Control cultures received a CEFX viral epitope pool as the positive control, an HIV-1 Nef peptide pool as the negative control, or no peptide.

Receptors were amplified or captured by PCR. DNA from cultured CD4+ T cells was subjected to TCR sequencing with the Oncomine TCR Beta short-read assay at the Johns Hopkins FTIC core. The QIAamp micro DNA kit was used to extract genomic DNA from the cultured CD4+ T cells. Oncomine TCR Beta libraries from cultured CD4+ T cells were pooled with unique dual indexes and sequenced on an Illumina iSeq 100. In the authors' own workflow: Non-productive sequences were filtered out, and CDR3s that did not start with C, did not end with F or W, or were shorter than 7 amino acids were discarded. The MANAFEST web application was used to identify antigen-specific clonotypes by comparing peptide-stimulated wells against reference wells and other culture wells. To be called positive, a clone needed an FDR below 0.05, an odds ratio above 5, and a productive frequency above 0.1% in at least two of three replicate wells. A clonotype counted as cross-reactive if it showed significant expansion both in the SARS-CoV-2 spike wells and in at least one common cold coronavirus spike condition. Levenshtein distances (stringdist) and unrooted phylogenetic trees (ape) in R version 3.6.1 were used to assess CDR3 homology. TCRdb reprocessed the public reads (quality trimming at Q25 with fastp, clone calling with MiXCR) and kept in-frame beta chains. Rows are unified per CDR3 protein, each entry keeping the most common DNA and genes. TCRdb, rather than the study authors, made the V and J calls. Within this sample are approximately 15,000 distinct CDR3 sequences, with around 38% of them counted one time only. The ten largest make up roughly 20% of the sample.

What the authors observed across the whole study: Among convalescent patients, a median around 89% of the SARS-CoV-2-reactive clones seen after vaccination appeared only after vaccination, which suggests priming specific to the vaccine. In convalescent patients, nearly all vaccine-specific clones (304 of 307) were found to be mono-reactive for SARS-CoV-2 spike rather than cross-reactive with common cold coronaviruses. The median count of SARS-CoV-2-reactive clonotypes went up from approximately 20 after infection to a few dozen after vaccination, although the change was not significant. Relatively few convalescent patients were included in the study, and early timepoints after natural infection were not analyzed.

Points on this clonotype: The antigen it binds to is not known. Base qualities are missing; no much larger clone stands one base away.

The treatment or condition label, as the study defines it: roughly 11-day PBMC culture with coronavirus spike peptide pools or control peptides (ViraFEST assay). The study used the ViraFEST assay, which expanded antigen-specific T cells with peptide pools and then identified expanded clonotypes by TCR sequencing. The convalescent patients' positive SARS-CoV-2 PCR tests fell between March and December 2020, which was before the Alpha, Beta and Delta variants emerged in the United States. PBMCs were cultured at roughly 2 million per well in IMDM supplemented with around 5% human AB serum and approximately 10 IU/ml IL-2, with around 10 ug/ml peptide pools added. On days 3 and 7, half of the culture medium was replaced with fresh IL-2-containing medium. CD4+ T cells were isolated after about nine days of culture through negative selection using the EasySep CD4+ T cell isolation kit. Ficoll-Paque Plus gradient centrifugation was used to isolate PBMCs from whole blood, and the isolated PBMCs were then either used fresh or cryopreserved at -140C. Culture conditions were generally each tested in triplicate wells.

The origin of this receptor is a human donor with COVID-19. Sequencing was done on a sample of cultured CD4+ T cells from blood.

The sequence in DNA is TGTGCCAGCAGCGTAGGGATCCCCGGTCAGCCCCAGCATTTT. Its translation reads: CASSVGIPGQPQHF. The chain employs TRBV5-6 and TRBJ1-5, with the D gene uncertain. The trim is 4 bases for V and 6 bases for J, with a gap of 14 bases between the germline ends. CDR1 SGHDT and CDR2 YYEEEE were looked up in the germline V gene. The CDR3 contains 14 residues, cysteine and phenylalanine counted. CDR3 DNA is the only sequence kept; it has 42 bases, read in frame from the first base.